Listed below are T cell receptor beta chains from one sample, sequenced in a study of blood T cells in healthy people across ages. TCRdb re-called the 5' RACE reads with MiXCR, one entry per CDR3 protein. This repertoire shows approximately 1,100,000 distinct CDR3 sequences, 35% to 55% found once; its top ten account for approximately 17%. The sequencing input was blood. These receptors all stem from a woman in her fifties or sixties in good health. The CDR3 runs from the conserved cysteine through the conserved F or W. The order of the fields is clone size, D gene, V gene, J gene, CDR3 DNA, CDR3 protein. D genes are given only for firm matches. The size field is filled for only some rows; it gives once, few, many or a size class.

>NA|TRBD2|TRBV20-1|TRBJ2-1
TGCAGTGCCCCTCGCGGGGGGGGCTGGGAGACCCAGTTCTTC
CSAPRGGGWETQFF
>NA|TRBD1|TRBV7-2|TRBJ2-7
TGTGCCAGCAGCTTGGGGGGACAGGGCAGTCACGAGCAGTACTTC
CASSLGGQGSHEQYF
>NA|TRBD2|TRBV4-1|TRBJ2-1
TGCGCCAGCAGCCAGGACCCTCCCGGGGGGACCTACAATGAGCAGTTCTTC
CASSQDPPGGTYNEQFF
>NA|TRBD1|TRBV29-1|TRBJ1-5
TGCAGCGTTGGGGACAGGGGGGGTGGTCAGCCCCAGCATTTT
CSVGDRGGGQPQHF
>NA|TRBD2|TRBV20-1|TRBJ2-1
TGCAGTGCCGCTGGGTCTAGCGGGACCCTAAGGAATGAGCAGTTCTTC
CSAAGSSGTLRNEQFF
>NA|TRBD2|TRBV20-1|TRBJ2-1
TGCAGTGCTCACCGTTGGGAGGGAGTCCACAATGAGCAGTTCTTC
CSAHRWEGVHNEQFF
>few|TRBD1|TRBV12-5|TRBJ1-2
TGTGCTAGTGGTCCTGGGGGCAGGGGGCTCTCCAACTATGGCTACACCTTC
CASGPGGRGLSNYGYTF
>NA|NA|TRBV29-1|TRBJ2-1
TGCAGCGTTGAACAGGGAAGCCATGAGCAGTTCTTC
CSVEQGSHEQFF
>NA|NA|TRBV14|TRBJ2-1
TGTGCCAGCAGCACCCCTGGTTTAGGGTACAATGAGCAGTTCTTC
CASSTPGLGYNEQFF
>NA|NA|TRBV11-2|TRBJ2-7
TGTGCCAGCAGCTTAGATGGGGACTTCGAGCAGTACTTC
CASSLDGDFEQYF
>NA|NA|TRBV6-5|TRBJ2-5
TGTGCCAGCAGGCGCGAGGGGCGCAGGCAAGAGACCCAGTACTTC
CASRREGRRQETQYF
>NA|TRBD1|TRBV14|TRBJ2-1
TGTGCCAGCAGCCAAACCGGGACAGGGGGCTTCAATGAGCAGTTCTTC
CASSQTGTGGFNEQFF
>NA|TRBD2|TRBV12-3/TRBV12-4|TRBJ2-6
TGTGCCAGCAGCCGCCCGGGGGGGCGGATCTCTGGGGCCAACGTCCTGACTTTC
CASSRPGGRISGANVLTF
>NA|TRBD1|TRBV27|TRBJ2-5
TGTGCCAGCAGGGGGGGACAGGAACAAACAAAAAGAGAGACCCAGTACTTC
CASRGGQEQTKRETQYF
>NA|NA|TRBV20-1|TRBJ1-6
TGCAGTGCCCCAGAGATCAGTAGGACTAATTCACCCCTCCACTTT
CSAPEISRTNSPLHF
>NA|NA|TRBV12-3/TRBV12-4|TRBJ2-3
TGTGCCACCCCTTTGGGCGGACTCAGCACAGATACGCAGTATTTT
CATPLGGLSTDTQYF
>few|NA|TRBV10-3|TRBJ2-5
TGTGCCATCAGCGCTCGAGAAGAGACCCAGTACTTC
CAISAREETQYF
>NA|NA|TRBV20-1|TRBJ2-7
TGCAGTGCTAGAGTCGTCAGGCTGAGGTCCCACGAGCAGTACTTC
CSARVVRLRSHEQYF
>NA|TRBD2|TRBV28|TRBJ2-1
TGTGCCAGCAGTTTACCCCGGACTAGCGGTAATGAGCAGTTCTTC
CASSLPRTSGNEQFF
>NA|TRBD2|TRBV6-5|TRBJ2-7
TGTGCCAGCAGGCCGAGTCTAGCGGGAGTCTACGAGCAGTACTTC
CASRPSLAGVYEQYF
>NA|TRBD2|TRBV20-1|TRBJ2-5
TGCAGTGCTACGCGCCTAGCGGGAGTCGACCGAAATGAGCAGTACTTC
CSATRLAGVDRNEQYF
>NA|NA|TRBV7-3|TRBJ2-1
TGTGCCAGCAGCGACGGGGCCACGAGAGATGAGCAGTTCTTC
CASSDGATRDEQFF
>NA|NA|TRBV10-3|TRBJ2-7
TGTGCCATCAGTGCTGGGGTCAGGTACGGGGACGAGCAGTACTTC
CAISAGVRYGDEQYF
>NA|NA|TRBV20-1|TRBJ2-5
TGCAGTGCTGTCGTCCTGGAGACCCAGTACTTC
CSAVVLETQYF